The 10 T cell receptor beta chains given below trace back to one sample, sequenced in a study of blood T cell repertoires in COVID-19. The table came from immunoSEQ multiplex PCR; TCRdb's copy has only in-frame clones and leaves some out. This sample has 200,000 or so clones, with 75% to 90% found just once. Input material: PBMCs or T cells enriched from blood (not recorded which). The receptors stem from a woman aged 40 to 50 with acute COVID-19.

J is TRBJ1-1 and V is TRBV29-1; D is ambiguous. The CDR3 sequence is 15 residues long. Trimming took off 0 bases at V and 2 bases at J, with 13 bases between the two ends. CDR1 and CDR2 from the germline V gene are SQVTM and ANQGSEA. The CDR3 DNA is TGCAGCGTTGAAGAGCAACCACATCTCAACACTGAAGCTTTCTTT. This translates into CSVEEQPHLNTEAFF.

The chain joins TRBV6-6 to TRBJ1-2, with a tentative D call TRBD1 (5 bases). Trimming pared 5 bases from V and 1 base from J, leaving 8 bases between. Germline lookup yields CDR1 MNHNY and CDR2 SVGAGI (reference sequence). This CDR3 is built from 13 residues. For the CDR3, the DNA is TGTGCCAGCAGTGCAGGGTTTAACTATGGCTACACCTTC. Translating it yields CASSAGFNYGYTF.

This chain connects TRBV3-1 (or the pseudogene TRBV3-2) to TRBJ2-5, with a tentative D call TRBD2 (5 bases). Germline CDR1 LGHDT, CDR2 YNNKEL (reference sequence). This CDR3 is 14 amino acids long. Trimming left V 5 bases short and J 4 bases short, with 14 bases between. The CDR3 nucleotides are TGTGCCAGCAGCACTAGGGCTAAGGGAGAGACCCAGTACTTC. This gives the protein CASSTRAKGETQYF.

The chain employs TRBV27 and TRBJ2-1; TRBD1 matches at 9 bases. Trimming at V came to 5 bases and at J to 10 bases, leaving 15 bases not matched to a gene. The CDR3 runs to 16 residues. Germline V gene lookup returns CDR1 MNHEY and CDR2 SMNVEV (reference sequence). The CDR3 bases are TGTGCCAGCAGTACTCTTTTAGGGACAGGGTATGGGGAGCAGTTCTTC. Protein product: CASSTLLGTGYGEQFF.

The chain is built from TRBV7-2 and TRBJ1-1; D gene unclear. V lost 1 base, J lost 6 bases, and 12 bases lay in between. From germline, CDR1 is SGHTA and CDR2 FQGNSA. The CDR3 is 14 amino acids. The DNA for the CDR3 is TGTGCCAGCAGCTTAGGGGCCCGGAAGTCTGAAGCTTTCTTT. This gives the protein CASSLGARKSEAFF. Filled out from reference TRBV7-2 and TRBJ1-1, the complete variable domain reads GAGVSQSPSNKVTEKGKDVELRCDPISGHTALYWYRQSLGQGLEFLIYFQGNSAPDKSGLPSDRFSAERTGGSVSTLTIQRTQQEDSAVYLCASSLGARKSEAFFGQGTRLTVV.

The chain has TRBV3-1 (or the pseudogene TRBV3-2) and TRBJ2-3, with 10 bases that match TRBD1. The J segment lost 7 bases and the V segment lost 4 bases, leaving 2 bases of the junction unmatched. There are 13 residues in the CDR3. Germline V gene sequence: CDR1 LGHDT, CDR2 YNNKEL (reference sequence). CDR3 nucleotides: TGTGCCAGCAGCCTGACAGGGGGCAATACGCAGTATTTT. Its translation is CASSLTGGNTQYF.

The chain is built from TRBV2 and TRBJ1-6; TRBD1 agrees at 12 bases. The CDR3 consists of 15 residues. Germline CDR1 SNHLY, CDR2 FYNNEI. The V segment lost 2 bases and the J segment 9 bases; nucleotides outside the gene matches: 2. CDR3 sequence (DNA): TGTGCCAGCAGTGAAAGGGACAGGGGGCTTTCACCCCTCCACTTT. It yields the protein CASSERDRGLSPLHF.

This rearrangement joins TRBV11-2 to TRBJ2-7, with D possibly being TRBD1 (6 bases). CDR3 length equals 16 residues. The V and J ends lost 4 bases and 4 bases respectively, with 20 bases between them. Germline V gene sequence: CDR1 SGHAT, CDR2 FQNNGV. CDR3 sequence: CASSSGFGAGVYEQYV. As DNA, the CDR3 is TGTGCCAGCAGCTCGGGGTTCGGTGCAGGGGTGTACGAGCAGTACGTC.

V gene TRBV4-1 combines with J gene TRBJ1-5; the match to TRBD1 covers 8 bases. The V gene end was trimmed by 5 bases and the J gene end by 7 bases; junction bases not matched to a gene: 7. CDR1 MGHRA and CDR2 YSYEKL come from the germline V gene. CDR3 size: 14 residues. Here the CDR3 DNA reads TGCGCCAGCAGCACCCGGACAGGGAAACAGCCCCAGCATTTT. It translates to CASSTRTGKQPQHF.

The genes are TRBV27 and TRBJ1-1; D is possibly TRBD1 (5 bases). CDR3 length: 13 amino acids. Germline V CDR1 and CDR2: MNHEY, SMNVEV (reference sequence). V lost 11 bases and J lost 5, with 18 bases in between. The DNA for the CDR3 is TGTGCCCGGTTGGAGGCAGGGAGGACTGAAGCTTTCTTT. It specifies CARLEAGRTEAFF.